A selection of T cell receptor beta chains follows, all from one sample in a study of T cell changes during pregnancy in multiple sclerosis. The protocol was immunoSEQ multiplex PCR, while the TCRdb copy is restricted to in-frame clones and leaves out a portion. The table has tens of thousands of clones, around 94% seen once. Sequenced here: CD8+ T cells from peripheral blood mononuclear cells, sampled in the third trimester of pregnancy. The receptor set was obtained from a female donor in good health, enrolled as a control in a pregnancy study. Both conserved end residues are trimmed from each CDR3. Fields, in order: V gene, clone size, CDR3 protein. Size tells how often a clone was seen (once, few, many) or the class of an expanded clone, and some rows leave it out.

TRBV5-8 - ASSLLPQGSSYNEQF
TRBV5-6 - ASYIQDSPYEQY
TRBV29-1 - SVEDWSGQGQSGGYT
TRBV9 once ASSPETGYSEQY
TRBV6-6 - ASSPATGGTEAF
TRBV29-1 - SVDGGPQQETQY
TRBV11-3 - ASSLVPGGETQY
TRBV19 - ASSIEDRAKNIQY
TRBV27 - ASNDGGAVADTQY
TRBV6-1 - ASSEAWVVREGGYT
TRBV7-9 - ASSPREVLNTEAF
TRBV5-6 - ASTGRWETTNTGELF
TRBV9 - ASSGGGGDTDTQY
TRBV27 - ASSTTGTAYEQY
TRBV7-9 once ASSPVTGLGTEAF
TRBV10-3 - AIGGGTSYEQY